This T cell receptor (beta chain) came from a study of OX40 agonist ivuxolimab in advanced cancers. Study-wide background: Prior anti-PD-1, anti-PD-L1 or anti-CTLA-4 therapy was allowed; 40% had some. Three patients, one with hepatocellular carcinoma and two with cutaneous melanoma, achieved partial responses.

Findings and limits, study-wide: At doses 0.1 to 3.0 mg/kg, CD4+ and CD8+ clones expanded.

Concerning this clone itself: Its antigen is not known.

Repertoires were generated with immunoSEQ multiplex PCR, while TCRdb's copy carries only in-frame clones and drops some. The sample shows almost 85,000 clones, about 88% of them seen only once. The germline V and J ends were trimmed by 6 bases and 4 bases, with 12 bases remaining between them. The CDR3 is made up of 13 amino acids. The germline gives CDR1 MDHEN, CDR2 SYDVKM. Specimen: CD4+ or CD8+ T cells sorted from blood, collected in a trial of the OX40 agonist ivuxolimab. This sequence was found in an adult with an advanced solid tumor such as melanoma, head and neck, liver or kidney cancer. This chain uses TRBV28 with TRBJ2-5, with D perhaps matching TRBD1 (5 bases). The CDR3 bases are TGTGCCAGCAGAAGGGGCAGGGTAGAGACCCAGTACTTC. Translating gives CASRRGRVETQYF.